This T cell receptor (beta chain) was observed in a study of Ad26.COV2.S vaccination and SARS-CoV-2 variants. Treatment meaning: some 20 received Ad26.COV2.S at low or high dose, single or two shots; 5 received placebo; per-sample allocation not given. Collection of samples fell on day 63 after the first vaccine or placebo injection. This table comes from immunoSEQ multiplex PCR, and its TCRdb copy is limited to in-frame clones, with some not included. Seen here are 360,000 or so clones, about nine tenths observed once, and the top ten hold roughly 3.1%. The source was peripheral blood, collected in a trial of Ad26.COV2.S vaccine versus placebo. The clonotype comes from a person aged 18 to 59 who received the Ad26.COV2.S COVID-19 vaccine or a placebo.

CDR3 amino acids: CASSVATGSGNSPLHF. The DNA for the CDR3 is TGTGCCAGCAGCGTCGCAACGGGGTCGGGGAATTCACCCCTCCACTTT. The gene calls are TRBV7-8 and TRBJ1-6; the D is unclear. This CDR3 spans 16 amino acids. Trimming took 5 bases from V and 7 from J, leaving 18 bases between them. Germline assignment: CDR1 SGHVS and CDR2 FQNEAQ.